The clone carrying this TCR beta chain was counted once. Its matching antigen is unknown. Using immunoSEQ multiplex PCR, the repertoire was profiled, and TCRdb retains in-frame clones only, with some absent. The sample comprises over 130,000 clones, more than 85% of which are singletons, and about 4% rests with the top ten. This sample stems from a study of T cell responses to AZD1222 COVID-19 vaccine. General observations from the study: Donors skewed white British and female; clonal diversity was possibly underestimated.

The V end lost 6 bases, the J end lost 7 bases, and 15 bases lay between the germline ends. CDR1 and CDR2 (germline): LNHDA, SQIVND (reference sequence). The CDR3 length is 13 residues. The receptor comes from an adult who received the AZD1222 COVID-19 vaccine. The gene calls are TRBV19 and TRBJ1-2; D perhaps matches TRBD1 (5 bases). This specimen was peripheral blood, taken 28 days after the second AZD1222 dose. CDR3 DNA: TGTGCCAGTAGCTGGGTGGGGCAGGGTGGCTACACCTTC. The encoded protein is CASSWVGQGGYTF.